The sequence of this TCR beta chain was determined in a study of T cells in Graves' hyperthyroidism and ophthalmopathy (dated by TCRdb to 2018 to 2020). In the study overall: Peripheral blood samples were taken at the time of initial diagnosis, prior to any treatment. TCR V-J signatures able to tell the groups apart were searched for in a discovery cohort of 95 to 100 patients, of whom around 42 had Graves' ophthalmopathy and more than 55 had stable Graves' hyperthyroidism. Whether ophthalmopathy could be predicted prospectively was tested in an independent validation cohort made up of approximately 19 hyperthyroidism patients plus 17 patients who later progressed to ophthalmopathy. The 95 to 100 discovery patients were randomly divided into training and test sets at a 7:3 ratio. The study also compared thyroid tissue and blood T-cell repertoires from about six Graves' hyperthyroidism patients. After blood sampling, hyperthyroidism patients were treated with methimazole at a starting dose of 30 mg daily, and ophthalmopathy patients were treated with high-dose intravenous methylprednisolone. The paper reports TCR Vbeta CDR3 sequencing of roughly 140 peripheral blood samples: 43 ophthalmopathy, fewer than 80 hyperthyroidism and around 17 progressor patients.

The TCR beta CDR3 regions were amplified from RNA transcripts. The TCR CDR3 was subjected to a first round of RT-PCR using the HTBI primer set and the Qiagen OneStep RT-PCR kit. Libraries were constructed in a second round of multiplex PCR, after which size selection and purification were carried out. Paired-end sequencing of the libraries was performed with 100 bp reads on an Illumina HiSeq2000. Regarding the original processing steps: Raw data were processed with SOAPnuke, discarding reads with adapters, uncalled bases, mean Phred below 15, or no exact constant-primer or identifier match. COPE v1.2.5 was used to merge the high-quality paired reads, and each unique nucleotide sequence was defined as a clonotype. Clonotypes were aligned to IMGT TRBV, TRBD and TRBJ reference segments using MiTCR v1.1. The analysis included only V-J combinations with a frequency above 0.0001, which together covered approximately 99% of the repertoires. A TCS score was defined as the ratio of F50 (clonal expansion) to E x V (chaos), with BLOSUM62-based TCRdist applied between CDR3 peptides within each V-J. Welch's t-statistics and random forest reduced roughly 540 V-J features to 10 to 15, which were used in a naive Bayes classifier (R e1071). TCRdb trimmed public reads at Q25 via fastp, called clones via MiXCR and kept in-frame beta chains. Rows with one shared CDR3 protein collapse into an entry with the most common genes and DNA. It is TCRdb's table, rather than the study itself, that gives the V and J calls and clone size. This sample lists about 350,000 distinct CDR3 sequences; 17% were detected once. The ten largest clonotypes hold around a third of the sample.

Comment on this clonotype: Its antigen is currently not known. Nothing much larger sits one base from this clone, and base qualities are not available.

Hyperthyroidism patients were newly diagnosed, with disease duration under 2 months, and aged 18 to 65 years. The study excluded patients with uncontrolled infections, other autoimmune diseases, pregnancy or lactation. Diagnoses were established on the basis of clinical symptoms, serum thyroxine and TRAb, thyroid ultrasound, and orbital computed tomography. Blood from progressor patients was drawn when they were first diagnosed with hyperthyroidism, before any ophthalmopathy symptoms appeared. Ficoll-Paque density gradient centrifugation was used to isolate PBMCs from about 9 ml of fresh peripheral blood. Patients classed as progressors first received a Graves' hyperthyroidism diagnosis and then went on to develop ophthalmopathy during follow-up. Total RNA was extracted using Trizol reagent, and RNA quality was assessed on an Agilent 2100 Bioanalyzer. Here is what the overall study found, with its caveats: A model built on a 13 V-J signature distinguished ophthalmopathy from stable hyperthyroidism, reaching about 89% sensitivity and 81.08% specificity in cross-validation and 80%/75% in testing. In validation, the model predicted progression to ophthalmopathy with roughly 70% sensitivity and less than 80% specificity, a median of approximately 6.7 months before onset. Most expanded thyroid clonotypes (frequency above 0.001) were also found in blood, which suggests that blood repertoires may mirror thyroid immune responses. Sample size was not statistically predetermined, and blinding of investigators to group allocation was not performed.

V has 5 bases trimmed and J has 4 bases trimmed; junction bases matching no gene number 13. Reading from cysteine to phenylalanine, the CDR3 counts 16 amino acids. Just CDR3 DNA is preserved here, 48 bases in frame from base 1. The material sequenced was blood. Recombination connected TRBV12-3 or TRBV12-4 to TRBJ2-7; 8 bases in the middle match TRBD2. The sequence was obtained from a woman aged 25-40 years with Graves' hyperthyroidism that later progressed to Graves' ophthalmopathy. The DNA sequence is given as TGTGCCAGCAGTAGGTCAGGGAGCGGGAGTTCGTACGAGCAGTACTTC. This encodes CASSRSGSGSSYEQYF.